This entry lists 11 T cell receptor beta chains sequenced from one sample in a study of T cells in placental villitis. The immunoSEQ assay was v4. Sequencing was performed with immunoSEQ multiplex PCR; in TCRdb, only in-frame clones are kept and a portion is missing. The data contain some 3,000 clones, more than 60% of them seen just once; the ten biggest clones take up roughly 17%. Sequenced input: placental tissue containing maternal and fetal cells. These receptors all come from a human patient with infectious villitis; the placental T cells may come from both mother and fetus.

The J gene is TRBJ2-1, the V gene TRBV12-5, with D possibly matching TRBD1 (6 bases). There are 16 residues in the CDR3. V dropped 5 bases and J dropped 0 bases, with 14 bases sitting between them. Germline values: CDR1 LGHNT, CDR2 FRNRAP. The CDR3 is CASGPGQLTSYNEQFF. CDR3 DNA: TGTGCTAGTGGTCCAGGACAGCTCACCTCCTACAATGAGCAGTTCTTC.

V is TRBV12-5 and J is TRBJ2-1, with 14 bases fitting TRBD2. V gave up 7 bases and J gave up 6 bases; unmatched junction bases: 11. Germline CDR1 LGHNT, CDR2 FRNRAP. The CDR3 totals 17 residues. The CDR3 region has the DNA TGTGCTAGTGTTACTTTGGGACTAGCGGGGGCTAGCAATGAGCAGTTCTTC. Translated, it gives CASVTLGLAGASNEQFF.

This clone was seen just once. The chain uses TRBV12-2 and TRBJ1-5. TRBV12-2 is designated a pseudogene. The CDR3 sequence is 11 residues long. The CDR3 spells CASRSYQPQHF. CDR3 sequence (DNA): TGTGCAAGTCGTTCCTATCAGCCCCAGCATTTT.

V usage is TRBV5-1 and J usage is TRBJ1-1; 9 bases are shared with TRBD1. The CDR3 runs to 14 residues. CDR1 and CDR2 (germline): SGHRS, YFSETQ. V was pared by 3 bases and J by 3 bases, with 3 bases of the junction left unmatched. CDR3 sequence reads: CASSSGDRDTEAFF. DNA of the CDR3: TGCGCCAGCAGCTCCGGGGACAGGGACACTGAAGCTTTCTTT.

V usage is TRBV3-1 (or the pseudogene TRBV3-2) and J usage is TRBJ2-5, with D unresolved. The CDR3 is made up of 14 amino acids. V shed 4 bases and J shed 0 bases, with 9 bases lying between them. Germline V gives CDR1 LGHDT, CDR2 YNNKEL (reference sequence). The CDR3 sequence: CASSRVSYQETQYF. In nucleotides, the CDR3 is TGTGCCAGCAGCCGCGTCTCGTACCAAGAGACCCAGTACTTC.

The chain is built from TRBV7-9 and TRBJ1-1; 7 bases match TRBD1. The CDR3 spans 16 residues. Looked up from germline, CDR1 is SEHNR and CDR2 is FQNEAQ (reference sequence). V lost 5 bases and J lost 4; bases outside the gene matches: 13. The CDR3 DNA reads TGTGCCAGCAGCCAACAAGCCGGGACAGAGGGCACTGAAGCTTTCTTT. Its translation is CASSQQAGTEGTEAFF.

DNA of the CDR3: TGTGCCAGCAGTTACTTTCTATCAGCAACCTACGAGCAGTACTTC. Translating it yields CASSYFLSATYEQYF. The rearrangement uses TRBV6-2 or TRBV6-3 and TRBJ2-7; no firm D call. The CDR3 is 15 residues long. From germline, CDR1 is MNHEY and CDR2 SVGEGT. Trimming removed 1 base from V and 2 bases from J, with 12 bases in between.

J is TRBJ2-7 and V is TRBV25-1; TRBD1 matches at 12 bases. Losses at the gene ends were 5 bases for V and 1 base for J; bases not matched to a gene: 6. The CDR3 covers 16 residues. CDR1 and CDR2 (germline): MGHDK, SYGVNS. The CDR3 reads CASSSTGQGASYEQYF. DNA of the CDR3: TGTGCCAGCAGTAGTACGGGACAGGGGGCTTCCTACGAGCAGTACTTC.

The chain recombines TRBV7-7 with TRBJ2-2; maybe TRBD2 (7 bases). Germline CDR1 is SSHAT and CDR2 is FNYEAQ (reference sequence). The CDR3 is 15 amino acids. V was cut by 0 bases and J by 3 bases, with 8 bases left in between. This chain's CDR3 is CASSLAGGHTGELFF. Here the CDR3 DNA reads TGTGCCAGCAGCTTAGCGGGGGGGCACACCGGGGAGCTGTTTTTT.

This chain joins TRBV7-9 and TRBJ2-5; tentatively, D is TRBD1 (6 bases). The CDR3 loop spans 14 amino acids. Germline V gene lookup returns CDR1 SEHNR and CDR2 FQNEAQ (reference sequence). The V gene lost 4 bases and the J gene lost 5 bases, with 14 bases spanning the gap. DNA for the CDR3: TGTGCCAGCAGCTCAACAGGGTTCGGGGAGACCCAGTACTTC. It translates to CASSSTGFGETQYF.

This sequence joins TRBV10-1 and TRBJ1-3, with D unclear. This CDR3 comprises 13 residues. V was cut by 2 bases and J by 3 bases, with 5 bases left in between. The V gene's germline CDR1 is WNHNN and CDR2 SYGVQD (reference sequence). CDR3 sequence: CASSEGFGNTIYF. The CDR3 nucleotides read TGCGCCAGCAGTGAGGGGTTTGGAAACACCATATATTTT.